These T cell receptor beta chains were read from a single sample in a study of shared clonotypes between healthy human individuals. The method was immunoSEQ multiplex PCR; TCRdb's version includes in-frame clones alone and lacks a portion of them. The sample contains about 2.3 million clones, roughly 90% of which appear only once. What was sequenced was naive CD4+ T cells from PBMCs. Every receptor here comes from a man between 18 and 35 years old in good health. Some clones in this sample may be carry-over from other donors' samples. CDR3s include the opening cysteine and the closing phenylalanine or tryptophan. D genes are given only for firm matches.

V: TRBV6-1; D: TRBD1; J: TRBJ2-7; CDR3: CASSDQTGAEQYF; DNA: TGTGCCAGCAGCGACCAGACAGGGGCCGAGCAGTACTTC
V: TRBV18; D: -; J: TRBJ2-7; CDR3: CASSLGRRDEQYF; DNA: TGTGCCAGCTCACTAGGTCGGCGGGACGAGCAGTACTTC
V: TRBV7-9; D: -; J: TRBJ2-2; CDR3: CASSYLRPGANTGELFF; DNA: TGTGCCAGCAGTTATCTTAGGCCAGGCGCTAACACCGGGGAGCTGTTTTTT
V: TRBV14; D: -; J: TRBJ1-1; CDR3: CASSQVRGVLGSNTEAFF; DNA: TGTGCCAGCAGCCAAGTGAGGGGGGTTCTCGGTTCGAACACTGAAGCTTTCTTT
V: TRBV5-4; D: -; J: TRBJ2-2; CDR3: CASSFAKTANTGELFF; DNA: TGTGCCAGCAGCTTCGCGAAGACTGCGAACACCGGGGAGCTGTTTTTT
V: TRBV5-6; D: TRBD1; J: TRBJ2-5; CDR3: CASSLGRGRRETQYF; DNA: TGTGCCAGCAGCTTGGGTAGGGGGCGCCGGGAGACCCAGTACTTC
V: TRBV28; D: -; J: TRBJ1-2; CDR3: CASSPRGGNYGYTF; DNA: TGTGCCAGCAGCCCTAGAGGGGGGAACTATGGCTACACCTTC
V: TRBV27; D: -; J: TRBJ1-3; CDR3: CASSSGGNTIYF; DNA: TGTGCCAGCAGTTCAGGAGGAAACACCATATATTTT
V: TRBV19; D: -; J: TRBJ2-1; CDR3: CASSPTRHEQFF; DNA: TGTGCCAGTAGTCCCACAAGACATGAGCAGTTCTTC
V: TRBV5-5; D: -; J: TRBJ2-7; CDR3: CASSFRIPSYEQYF; DNA: TGTGCCAGCAGCTTTCGCATTCCCTCCTACGAGCAGTACTTC
V: TRBV9; D: -; J: TRBJ2-4; CDR3: CASSGGLRENIQYF; DNA: TGTGCCAGCAGCGGCGGACTGCGTGAAAACATTCAGTACTTC
V: TRBV27; D: -; J: TRBJ2-7; CDR3: CASSLKGTNYEQYF; DNA: TGTGCCAGCAGTTTAAAGGGGACAAATTACGAGCAGTACTTC
V: TRBV19; D: -; J: TRBJ1-2; CDR3: CASSIEGRNYGYTF; DNA: TGTGCCAGTAGTATAGAGGGCCGAAACTATGGCTACACCTTC
V: TRBV9; D: TRBD2; J: TRBJ2-3; CDR3: CASSPRGASGRAVGTDTQYF; DNA: TGTGCCAGCAGCCCCAGGGGGGCTAGCGGGAGGGCGGTGGGCACAGATACGCAGTATTTT
V: TRBV18; D: TRBD2; J: TRBJ2-1; CDR3: CASSRYTGLAGVYNEQFF; DNA: TGTGCCAGCTCACGGTACACGGGACTAGCGGGAGTCTACAATGAGCAGTTCTTC
V: TRBV28; D: -; J: TRBJ2-7; CDR3: CASSLRQNYEQYF; DNA: TGTGCCAGCAGTTTGAGGCAGAACTACGAGCAGTACTTC
V: TRBV7-6; D: TRBD1; J: TRBJ2-6; CDR3: CASSNRDRVFGANVLTF; DNA: TGTGCCAGCAGCAACCGGGACAGGGTTTTTGGGGCCAACGTCCTGACTTTC
V: TRBV18; D: -; J: TRBJ1-4; CDR3: CASSPGGRSNEKLFF; DNA: TGTGCCAGCTCACCAGGTGGGCGGTCTAATGAAAAACTGTTTTTT
V: TRBV2; D: TRBD2; J: TRBJ2-7; CDR3: CASRGGGDEQYF; DNA: TGTGCCAGCAGAGGTGGGGGGGACGAGCAGTACTTC